Listed below are T cell receptor beta chains from one sample, sequenced in a study of blood T cell repertoires in COVID-19. Method: immunoSEQ multiplex PCR; TCRdb's copy keeps in-frame clones and lacks some. The repertoire holds 40,000 to 55,000 clones, 70% to 90% seen once, with more than 2% in the top ten. Sequenced input: peripheral blood. The receptors were gathered from a human donor in a cohort sampled during active COVID-19. The CDR3 runs from the conserved cysteine through the conserved F or W. The D gene is left open where the match is weak. Rows give clone size only sometimes, using once, few, many, or a class for an expanded clone.

NA,TRBV4-3,16,TRBJ1-4,NA,CASSQDRGHSNEKLFF,TGCGCCAGCAGCCAAGATAGGGGACACTCAAATGAAAAACTGTTTTTT
NA,TRBV7-9,17,TRBJ1-6,NA,CASSLFLGRDFDSPLHF,TGTGCCAGCAGCTTATTTCTGGGACGGGACTTTGATTCACCCCTCCACTTT
NA,TRBV6-2/TRBV6-3,14,TRBJ2-5,NA,CASSYTSVQETQYF,TGTGCCAGCAGTTACACTAGTGTTCAAGAGACCCAGTACTTC
NA,TRBV19,14,TRBJ2-2,NA,CASSIAGEVGELFF,TGTGCCAGTAGTATAGCGGGAGAGGTCGGGGAGCTGTTTTTT
NA,TRBV5-4,13,TRBJ2-5,NA,CASSSQGGETQYF,TGTGCCAGCAGCTCGCAGGGGGGAGAGACCCAGTACTTC
NA,TRBV3-1/TRBV3-2,15,TRBJ1-4,NA,CASSQQTRANEKLFF,TGTGCCAGCAGCCAACAGACCAGGGCTAATGAAAAACTGTTTTTT
TRBD1,TRBV19,14,TRBJ1-1,few,CASMGTGLNTEAFF,TGTGCCAGTATGGGGACAGGGTTGAACACTGAAGCTTTCTTT
TRBD1,TRBV7-2,15,TRBJ2-7,NA,CASSYGQAVAYEQYF,TGTGCCAGCAGCTATGGACAGGCTGTCGCCTACGAGCAGTACTTC
NA,TRBV12-3/TRBV12-4,12,TRBJ1-2,NA,CASSLGTGGYTF,TGTGCCAGCAGTTTAGGTACAGGGGGCTACACCTTC
NA,TRBV27,15,TRBJ1-2,NA,CASSNNPDSPGGYTF,TGTGCCAGCAGTAACAACCCGGACAGCCCCGGTGGCTACACCTTC
TRBD1,TRBV6-6,16,TRBJ2-5,NA,CASSYGLAGGQETQYF,TGTGCCAGCAGTTACGGGCTCGCAGGGGGTCAAGAGACCCAGTACTTC
TRBD1,TRBV4-1,18,TRBJ2-2,NA,CASSLLHRGPGNTGELFF,TGCGCCAGCAGCCTCTTACACAGGGGGCCGGGGAACACCGGGGAGCTGTTTTTT
TRBD2,TRBV28,18,TRBJ2-3,NA,CASSLFGTSGWGADTQYF,TGTGCCAGCAGTTTATTCGGGACTAGCGGGTGGGGAGCAGATACGCAGTATTTT
NA,TRBV20-1,17,TRBJ1-4,NA,CSASFFLGPLLGEKLFF,TGCAGTGCTAGTTTTTTTTTGGGGCCCCTACTTGGGGAAAAACTGTTTTTT
TRBD2,TRBV7-2,19,TRBJ2-3,NA,CASSFALAGGVVGTDTQYF,TGTGCCAGCAGCTTCGCACTAGCGGGAGGGGTTGTAGGGACAGATACGCAGTATTTT
TRBD1,TRBV6-5,14,TRBJ2-3,once,CASSWTGYTDTQYF,TGTGCCAGCAGTTGGACAGGTTACACAGATACGCAGTATTTT
TRBD1,TRBV19,14,TRBJ2-7,NA,CASSTGQGKYEQYF,TGTGCCAGTAGTACCGGACAGGGGAAGTACGAGCAGTACTTC
NA,TRBV10-3,13,TRBJ1-1,NA,CAISGGGDTEAFF,TGTGCCATCAGTGGGGGGGGTGACACTGAAGCTTTCTTT
NA,TRBV7-3,15,TRBJ1-5,NA,CASSPQGGGNQPQHF,TGTGCCAGCAGCCCGCAGGGCGGGGGCAATCAGCCCCAGCATTTT
NA,TRBV11-3,15,TRBJ2-1,NA,CASSLDGGPYNEQFF,TGTGCCAGCAGCTTAGACGGCGGGCCCTACAATGAGCAGTTCTTC
NA,TRBV30,15,TRBJ2-7,NA,CAWTSGPRRIHEQYF,TGTGCCTGGACCAGCGGACCCCGGAGAATCCACGAGCAGTACTTC
TRBD1,TRBV27,18,TRBJ2-6,NA,CASSFGDRGPSGANVLTF,TGTGCCAGCAGTTTTGGGGACAGGGGCCCCTCTGGGGCCAACGTCCTGACTTTC
TRBD2,TRBV9,15,TRBJ2-3,NA,CASSVGLAGVDTQYF,TGTGCCAGCAGCGTAGGGCTAGCGGGAGTTGATACGCAGTATTTT
NA,TRBV3-1/TRBV3-2,19,TRBJ2-2,NA,CASSQGGGQRPKITGELFF,TGTGCCAGCAGCCAAGGGGGCGGACAACGGCCAAAGATCACCGGGGAGCTGTTTTTT
NA,TRBV4-1,15,TRBJ1-4,NA,CASSQEGVYNEKLFF,TGCGCCAGCAGCCAAGAAGGGGTCTACAATGAAAAACTGTTTTTT
NA,TRBV7-2,15,TRBJ2-7,NA,CASSLEAAGSYEQYF,TGTGCCAGCAGCTTAGAGGCGGCCGGGTCCTACGAGCAGTACTTC
NA,TRBV24-1,12,TRBJ2-5,NA,CATSPGKETQYF,TGTGCCACCAGTCCAGGGAAAGAGACCCAGTACTTC
TRBD2,TRBV24-1,14,TRBJ2-7,NA,CATSDLRAGAEQYF,TGTGCCACCAGTGATTTGCGGGCGGGAGCCGAGCAGTACTTC
NA,TRBV10-3,14,TRBJ2-7,NA,CAISDPGFNYEQYF,TGTGCCATCAGTGACCCAGGGTTTAACTACGAGCAGTACTTC
TRBD1,TRBV30,16,TRBJ1-1,NA,CAWSDRELYVNTEAFF,TGTGCCTGGAGCGACAGGGAATTGTATGTGAACACTGAAGCTTTCTTT
TRBD2,TRBV7-9,16,TRBJ2-1,NA,CASSSAGLAEYNEQFF,TGTGCCAGCAGCTCCGCGGGACTAGCGGAATACAATGAGCAGTTCTTC
NA,TRBV30,13,TRBJ1-4,once,CAWSGLGYEKLFF,TGTGCCTGGAGTGGTCTGGGCTATGAAAAACTGTTTTTT
NA,TRBV19,13,TRBJ2-7,NA,CASSLGAAHEQYF,TGTGCCAGTAGCTTGGGGGCAGCCCACGAGCAGTACTTC
NA,TRBV27,17,TRBJ2-6,once,CASSHGRGESGANVLTF,TGTGCCAGTTCTCATGGCAGGGGAGAATCTGGGGCCAACGTCCTGACTTTC
NA,TRBV6-5,14,TRBJ1-5,NA,CASSLTWGDQPQHF,TGTGCCAGCAGCCTCACCTGGGGCGATCAGCCCCAGCATTTT
TRBD1,TRBV5-6,16,TRBJ1-4,NA,CARGLSTGGPNEKLFF,TGTGCCAGGGGCCTCTCAACAGGGGGACCTAATGAAAAACTGTTTTTT
TRBD2,TRBV2,13,TRBJ2-7,NA,CATTLAGGGEQYF,TGTGCCACCACCCTAGCGGGGGGAGGTGAGCAGTACTTC
NA,TRBV18,18,TRBJ2-5,NA,CASSPPIGGAAFQETQYF,TGTGCCAGCTCACCACCGATAGGAGGGGCCGCCTTCCAAGAGACCCAGTACTTC
TRBD1,TRBV18,16,TRBJ1-4,NA,CASSPRGQPTNEKLFF,TGTGCCAGCTCACCGCGGGGACAGCCAACTAATGAAAAACTGTTTTTT
TRBD2,TRBV3-1/TRBV3-2,17,TRBJ2-3,NA,CASSQELAGGVTDTQYF,TGTGCCAGCAGCCAAGAACTAGCGGGGGGCGTCACAGATACGCAGTATTTT
TRBD1,TRBV27,16,TRBJ2-4,NA,CASSLSFQGAGNIQYF,TGTGCCAGCAGTTTATCGTTTCAGGGGGCGGGCAACATTCAGTACTTC
TRBD1,TRBV7-2,14,TRBJ2-3,NA,CASSPQGVRDTQYF,TGTGCCAGCAGCCCCCAGGGGGTGCGAGATACGCAGTATTTT
NA,TRBV18,12,TRBJ1-1,NA,CATETGDTEAFF,TGTGCCACCGAAACGGGGGACACTGAAGCTTTCTTT
NA,TRBV30,14,TRBJ2-1,NA,CAWSPSLVRGEQFF,TGTGCCTGGAGTCCCTCCTTGGTACGCGGGGAGCAGTTCTTC
NA,TRBV20-1,13,TRBJ2-2,NA,CSASTPGGGELFF,TGCAGTGCTAGTACCCCCGGAGGCGGGGAGCTGTTTTTT
NA,TRBV7-2,15,TRBJ1-1,NA,CASSLVGRLGAEAFF,TGTGCCAGCAGCTTAGTCGGTCGTCTAGGCGCTGAAGCTTTCTTT
TRBD2,TRBV6-4,13,TRBJ2-3,NA,CASSSGLWDTQYF,TGTGCCAGCTCTAGCGGCCTGTGGGATACGCAGTATTTT
TRBD1,TRBV19,15,TRBJ2-1,once,CASSPGQGAYNEQFF,TGTGCCAGTAGTCCGGGACAGGGGGCTTACAATGAGCAGTTCTTC
TRBD2,TRBV5-1,17,TRBJ2-1,NA,CASSLVLAGDRYNEQFF,TGCGCCAGCAGCTTGGTACTAGCGGGGGATCGATACAATGAGCAGTTCTTC
TRBD2,TRBV4-3,15,TRBJ2-7,NA,CASSQGASGAYEQYF,TGCGCCAGCAGCCAAGGGGCTAGCGGGGCGTACGAGCAGTACTTC
TRBD1,TRBV4-2,16,TRBJ1-1,few,CASSQDVKGGYTEAFF,TGTGCCAGCAGCCAAGATGTGAAAGGGGGCTACACTGAAGCTTTCTTT
TRBD2,TRBV6-5,14,TRBJ2-3,NA,CASRTSGGPHTQYF,TGTGCCAGCCGGACTAGCGGGGGGCCCCATACGCAGTATTTT
NA,TRBV5-4,13,TRBJ2-6,NA,CAGRTAGANVLTF,TGTGCCGGGCGGACTGCTGGGGCCAACGTCCTGACTTTC
TRBD2,TRBV5-5,15,TRBJ2-1,NA,CASSLASGGGNEQFF,TGTGCCAGCAGCTTGGCTAGCGGGGGGGGCAATGAGCAGTTCTTC
NA,TRBV10-1,15,TRBJ1-6,NA,CASSESRTEKSPLHF,TGCGCCAGCAGTGAATCCAGGACAGAAAAATCACCCCTCCACTTT
NA,TRBV7-9,13,TRBJ2-1,NA,CASSPSPFNEQFF,TGTGCCAGCAGCCCGTCTCCTTTCAATGAGCAGTTCTTC
TRBD1,TRBV27,18,TRBJ1-5,NA,CASSQLRDRVYSNQPQHF,TGTGCCAGCAGTCAACTCCGGGACAGGGTATATAGCAATCAGCCCCAGCATTTT
TRBD1,TRBV6-6,14,TRBJ1-2,NA,CASTIPGQNYGYTF,TGTGCCAGCACTATACCGGGACAGAACTATGGCTACACCTTC
NA,TRBV19,15,TRBJ2-7,NA,CASSFTGTPTYEQYF,TGTGCCAGTAGTTTCACCGGGACACCTACCTACGAGCAGTACTTC
NA,TRBV10-2,14,TRBJ2-1,NA,CASSELGAQIEQFF,TGCGCCAGCAGTGAACTCGGAGCCCAAATTGAGCAGTTCTTC